A single sample gave rise to the 6 T cell receptor beta chains below, sequenced in a study of T cells in Graves' hyperthyroidism and ophthalmopathy. Amplified TCR beta CDR3 regions derived from RNA transcripts. A set of HTBI primers served as the primers for a first-round RT-PCR of the TCR CDR3. Using its own MiXCR run on the multiplex PCR reads, TCRdb lists one record per CDR3 protein. The table has nearly 600,000 distinct CDR3 sequences, 11% to 15% seen once. Sequences were obtained from blood. These receptors all come from a woman between 25 and 40 years old with Graves' hyperthyroidism that later progressed to Graves' ophthalmopathy.

This clonotype was counted many times. The chain combines TRBV11-2 with TRBJ2-7; maybe TRBD2 (6 bases). The V end lost 5 bases, the J end lost 3 bases, and 11 bases lay between the germline ends. Germline assignment: CDR1 SGHAT and CDR2 FQNNGV. The CDR3 spans 13 residues. In nucleotides, the CDR3 is TGTGCCAGCAGCGTCGGGACTTACTACGAGCAGTACTTC. It is translated as CASSVGTYYEQYF. The whole variable domain, remainder taken from reference TRBV11-2 and TRBJ2-7, is EAGVAQSPRYKIIEKRQSVAFWCNPISGHATLYWYQQILGQGPKLLIQFQNNGVVDDSQLPKDRFSAERLKGVDSTLKIQPAKLEDSAVYLCASSVGTYYEQYFGPGTRLTVT.

This clonotype was observed many times. CDR3: CASSFGQENTEAFF. DNA for the CDR3: TGTGCCAGCAGTTTCGGACAAGAGAACACTGAAGCTTTCTTT. The chain recombines TRBV12-3 or TRBV12-4 with TRBJ1-1; TRBD1 is a possible D gene (5 bases). This CDR3 spans 14 amino acids. V was clipped by 3 bases and J by 1 base, with 9 bases between them.

The chain employs TRBV20-1 and TRBJ2-2; 10 positions match TRBD1. V trimming: 5 bases; J trimming: 5 bases; junction bases outside the gene matches: 5. The CDR3 totals 14 residues. Germline CDR1 DFQATT, CDR2 SNEGSKA (reference sequence). The CDR3 DNA reads as TGCAGTGCTCTGGACAGGGGGATTACCGGGGAGCTGTTTTTT. As protein: CSALDRGITGELFF.

This clonotype was found many times. The chain employs TRBV10-3 and TRBJ2-3, with unresolved D. Germline CDR1 ENHRY, CDR2 SYGVKD. V lost 4 bases to trimming and J lost 0 bases, with 2 bases between them. The CDR3 consists of 12 residues. CDR3 coding DNA: TGTGCCATCAGTGGGAGCACAGATACGCAGTATTTT. Translated: CAISGSTDTQYF.

The table lists this clonotype with many counts. The rearrangement joins TRBV9 to TRBJ2-7; the match to TRBD2 covers 11 bases. V lost 3 bases and J lost 2; bases outside the gene matches: 4. CDR1 is SGDLS, CDR2 YYNGEE, per germline. The CDR3 is 15 residues long. This CDR3 is CASSGGLAETYEQYF. The CDR3 DNA sequence: TGTGCCAGCAGCGGGGGACTAGCGGAAACCTACGAGCAGTACTTC. Full variable domain (missing parts from reference TRBV9 and TRBJ2-7): DSGVTQTPKHLITATGQRVTLRCSPRSGDLSVYWYQQSLDQGLQFLIQYYNGEERAKGNILERFSAQQFPDLHSELNLSSLELGDSALYFCASSGGLAETYEQYFGPGTRLTVT.

The chain is built from TRBV5-8 and TRBJ2-5; D is ambiguous. Trimming took off 0 bases at V and 5 bases at J, with 17 bases between the two ends. Germline V gene lookup returns CDR1 SGHTS and CDR2 YDEGEE. The CDR3 contains 16 residues. The CDR3 loop reads CASSLGLGSMGETQYF. In DNA, the CDR3 is TGTGCCAGCAGCTTGGGACTGGGGTCGATGGGGGAGACCCAGTACTTC.